This T cell receptor (beta chain) was identified in a study of response to subunit inactivated influenza vaccine. Trimming at V came to 4 bases and at J to 8 bases, leaving 11 bases not matched to a gene. The CDR3 totals 15 residues. About this clonotype: A clone one base away is much larger, so this may be a read error.

TCRdb processed the RT-PCR reads anew with MiXCR; each CDR3 protein has one entry. The sample records about 540,000 distinct CDR3 sequences, roughly a quarter being singletons. This sample was also put to use in a study of T cells expressing NK-cell markers. That source reports: What made the TCR beta cDNA was 5'RACE template switching with UMIs. Within the sequenced cohort of eight donors, seven exhibited HCMV seropositivity and one was seronegative.

V is TRBV12-3 or TRBV12-4 and J is TRBJ2-7; 10 positions agree with TRBD2. Specimen: CD4+ T cells sorted from PBMCs, collected 11 to 12 days after vaccination. This clonotype was obtained from a man aged 50 or older who received an inactivated influenza vaccine. CDR3 sequence: CASSSTSGSPRQQYF. DNA of the CDR3: TGTGCCAGCAGTTCGACTAGCGGGTCCCCTAGACAGCAGTACTTC.